The 10 T cell receptor beta chains below were found in one sample sequenced in a study of cytomegalovirus exposure and HLA in healthy donors. Data came from immunoSEQ multiplex PCR; TCRdb stores just in-frame clones and leaves some out. Of about 340,000 clones listed, 86% are singletons. Sample: PBMCs. All receptors come from a woman between 18 and 29 years old in good health and CMV-seronegative.

The chain combines TRBV9 with TRBJ2-7, with 12 bases that match TRBD2. V shed 0 bases, J shed 5 bases, and the junction held 6 bases outside the gene matches. The CDR3 contains 16 residues. In germline, CDR1 is SGDLS, CDR2 YYNGEE. For the CDR3, the DNA is TGTGCCAGCAGCGTAGCTACGACTAGCGGGAGCCACGAGCAGTACTTC. This gives the protein CASSVATTSGSHEQYF.

The chain employs TRBV27 and TRBJ2-7; D remains ambiguous. Deletions cut 9 bases from V and 1 base from J, with 16 bases between. CDR3 size: 14 residues. Germline loops: CDR1 MNHEY, CDR2 SMNVEV (reference sequence). DNA of the CDR3: TGTGCCAGTCGTTTCCTCACGGGTTCCTACGAGCAGTACTTC. Its translation is CASRFLTGSYEQYF.

The chain is built from TRBV11-3 and TRBJ2-7; D unresolved. The CDR3 spans 13 residues. Trimming cost V 5 bases and J 0 bases, with 8 bases left between them. Germline V CDR1 and CDR2: SGHNT, YENEEA. CDR3 coding DNA: TGTGCCAGCAGCAATGGGCCCTCCTACGAGCAGTACTTC. Amino acid sequence: CASSNGPSYEQYF.

The rearrangement joins TRBV19 to TRBJ2-1; TRBD1 matches at 7 bases. V lost 3 bases and J lost 8; bases outside the gene matches: 1. Germline assignment: CDR1 LNHDA and CDR2 SQIVND (reference sequence). The CDR3 covers 12 residues. As DNA, the CDR3 is TGTGCCAGTAGTATGCAGGGGGATGAGCAGTTCTTC. Its translation: CASSMQGDEQFF.

This clone was seen a single time. The chain combines TRBV2 with TRBJ1-5, with 8 bases lining up with TRBD1. Trimming removed 6 bases from V and 3 bases from J; junction bases left unmatched: 4. Germline V gene sequence: CDR1 SNHLY, CDR2 FYNNEI. The CDR3 length is 14 residues. In DNA form, the CDR3 reads TGTGCCAGCAGAAAGACAGGGGACAATCAGCCCCAGCATTTT. It codes for CASRKTGDNQPQHF.

This clone has just one count. CDR3 nucleotides: TGTGCCACCAGGCGGGACAGCCATTACAATGAGCAGTTCTTC. This codes for CATRRDSHYNEQFF. V gene TRBV15 combines with J gene TRBJ2-1, with D tentatively TRBD1 (7 bases). This CDR3 spans 14 amino acids. The germline V gene has CDR1 LNHNV and CDR2 YYDKDF (reference sequence). V lost 6 bases and J 4 bases, leaving 13 bases between the germline ends.

The chain couples TRBV5-1 to TRBJ2-7, with TRBD1 matching over 9 bases. From germline, CDR1 is SGHRS and CDR2 YFSETQ. Trimming took 4 bases from V and 6 from J; bases not matched to a gene: 11. The CDR3 sequence is 15 residues long. For the CDR3, the DNA is TGCGCCAGCAGCCGTACCTGGGACAGGGCGGGCGAGCAGTACTTC. The encoded protein is CASSRTWDRAGEQYF.

This chain links TRBV14 with TRBJ2-2, with D possibly being TRBD2 (5 bases). Germline CDR1 and CDR2: SGHDN and FVKESK. The CDR3 consists of 14 residues. With 4 bases removed from V and 6 bases from J, the gap between germline ends came to 12 bases. The CDR3 spells CASSPTRVPGELFF. CDR3 in DNA: TGTGCCAGCAGCCCCACTAGAGTTCCCGGGGAGCTGTTTTTT.

The V and J genes are TRBV2 and TRBJ2-5; 9 bases agree with TRBD1. The ends lost 6 bases at V and 6 bases at J; junction bases unmatched: 8. This CDR3 is built from 14 residues. In germline, CDR1 is SNHLY, CDR2 FYNNEI. The CDR3 DNA sequence: TGTGCCAGCAGGAGGACAGGGGTAGTAAAGACCCAGTACTTC. As protein: CASRRTGVVKTQYF.

The chain couples TRBV5-4 to TRBJ2-7, with TRBD2 matching over 10 bases. CDR3 length: 13 amino acids. In germline, CDR1 is SGHNT, CDR2 YYREEE (reference sequence). With V trimmed by 4 bases and J by 8 bases, 6 bases remained unmatched. The CDR3 sequence: CASSHTTSGQQYF. The CDR3 DNA sequence: TGTGCCAGCAGCCATACGACTAGCGGGCAGCAGTACTTC. The full variable domain, rest sourced from reference TRBV5-4 and TRBJ2-7, is ETGVTQSPTHLIKTRGQQVTLRCSSQSGHNTVSWYQQALGQGPQFIFQYYREEENGRGNFPPRFSGLQFPNYSSELNVNALELDDSALYLCASSHTTSGQQYFGPGTRLTVT.